This is a list of T cell receptor beta chains from one sample in a study of CD8 T cells in ankylosing spondylitis. TCRdb analysed the 5' RACE reads with MiXCR anew, one entry per CDR3 protein. Of roughly 100,000 distinct CDR3 sequences in the sample, around 24% were seen once. Sequenced sample: synovial fluid, either unsorted or a sorted T cell fraction (not recorded which). The origin of the receptors is a male donor with ankylosing spondylitis. CDR3s leave out the opening cysteine and the closing phenylalanine or tryptophan.

TRBV7-2,ASSFTGEWGTEAF
TRBV12-3/TRBV12-4,ASSLGGMDNEQF
TRBV5-1,ASTLAGGPSNTGELF
TRBV5-1,ASSTQGGTDTQY
TRBV3-1,ASSLRSRNTEAF
TRBV7-2,ASSSTGPSGSEEQF
TRBV9,ASSVEVSGAYEQY
TRBV19,ASSGPRDMNTEAF
TRBV4-2,ASSQDVGGSEQF
TRBV29-1,SVERRRTYNEQF
TRBV28,ASSRSTGLYGYT
TRBV5-1,ASSPRSGSTDTQY
TRBV20-1,SASGGVESSYNEQF
TRBV28,ASSFGQTNTGELF
TRBV11-3,ASSSPRQETQY
TRBV27,ASSSEEFRGYT
TRBV29-1,SATSFDEQY
TRBV13,ASSTRTGRNTEAF
TRBV12-3/TRBV12-4,ASSRGQGVVGANVLT
TRBV2,ASINQDRAYGYT
TRBV29-1,SVSRTTMQY
TRBV5-1,ASSSGQGKYEQF
TRBV7-2,ASSLTGLAGDTQY
TRBV25-1,ASRGEGYLYNEQF
TRBV3-1,ASSPTGSEAF
TRBV20-1,SASPGLGDYEQY
TRBV29-1,SVVPDRVADTQY
TRBV18,ASSPGGGHTEAF
TRBV4-1,ASSHYRQGATYNEQF
TRBV5-1,ASSLQGRNTGELF